This record concerns one T cell receptor beta chain sequence. Its antigen is unidentified. This sample is drawn from a study of cytomegalovirus exposure and HLA in healthy donors. Findings and limits, study-wide: V- and J-gene trimming in TCR beta was tied to a missense DCLRE1C variant by an analysis performed later.

The CDR3 contains 14 residues. V was shortened by 0 bases and J by 5 bases, with 12 bases between the two germline ends. CDR1 and CDR2 from the germline V gene are SGHRS and YFSETQ. A multiplex PCR was run with 60 Vbeta primers and 13 Jbeta primers. The table came from immunoSEQ multiplex PCR; TCRdb's copy has only in-frame clones and leaves some out. The sample lists some 190,000 clones, about 80% occurring once. V and J are TRBV5-1 and TRBJ2-7; D may be TRBD1 (5 bases). The TCR originated in a woman in her thirties or forties in good health and CMV-seronegative. Sequencing was carried out using PBMCs. Written as DNA, the CDR3 is TGCGCCAGCAGCTTGGGACAGCAACAGAACGAGCAGTACTTC. This encodes CASSLGQQQNEQYF.